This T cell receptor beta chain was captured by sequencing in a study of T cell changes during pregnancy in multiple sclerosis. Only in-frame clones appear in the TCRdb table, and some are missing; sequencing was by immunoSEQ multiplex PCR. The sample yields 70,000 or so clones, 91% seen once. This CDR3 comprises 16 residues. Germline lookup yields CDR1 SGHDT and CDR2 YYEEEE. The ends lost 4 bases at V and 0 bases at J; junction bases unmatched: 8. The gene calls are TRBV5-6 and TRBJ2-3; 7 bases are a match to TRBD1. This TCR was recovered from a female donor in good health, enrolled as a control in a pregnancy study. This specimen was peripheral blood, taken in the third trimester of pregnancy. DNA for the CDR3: TGTGCCAGCAGCCCAGGACAGGATCCTAGCACAGATACGCAGTATTTT. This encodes CASSPGQDPSTDTQYF.